The clone carrying this T cell receptor (beta chain) was seen once. The data belong to a study of blood T cell repertoires in COVID-19. This table comes from immunoSEQ multiplex PCR, and its TCRdb copy is limited to in-frame clones, with some not included. The sample includes roughly 360,000 clones, approximately 87% seen only once; the top ten take around 1.3%. The source of this sequence is a man aged 30 to 39 who had recovered from COVID-19. What was sequenced was PBMCs or T cells enriched from blood (not recorded which).

Written as DNA, the CDR3 is TGTGCCAGCTCCGACAGGGTCTCCTACGAGCAGTACTTC. It specifies CASSDRVSYEQYF. The chain is built from TRBV6-5 and TRBJ2-7; 7 nucleotides line up with TRBD1. The CDR3 length is 13 residues. The V gene end was trimmed by 8 bases and the J gene end by 0 bases; junction bases not matched to a gene: 4. Germline assignment: CDR1 MNHEY and CDR2 SVGAGI.